This paragraph covers one T cell receptor beta chain sequence. Its antigen is still unknown. Within one base of it there is no much larger clone, and no base qualities were kept. The sample comes from a study of blood T cell repertoires in COVID-19 (dated by TCRdb to 2018 to 2020). Regarding the study in general: Samples from collaborators originated in the United States, Italy and Spain and spanned both the acute and convalescent phases of COVID-19. The material from the prospective study consisted of cDNA or gDNA derived from T cells, B-cell-depleted T cells, or PBMCs. Deeply sampled blood TCRbeta repertoires from subjects exposed to, actively infected with, or recovered from COVID-19 were included in the dataset. A freely available public database, intended as a resource for researchers studying the immune response to SARS-CoV-2, is where the repertoires were released. The samples were drawn from the first 160 participants of the ongoing ImmuneRACE study and from roughly 1,300 subjects provided by 6 global collaborators. The sample metadata nearly always contained a de-identified subject ID, COVID-19 status, age in years and sex. Where HLA class I and class II types were available, the types were taken from metadata supplied by the sample provider, not from assay-based typing.

Findings and caveats that apply to the study as a whole: How much clinical and demographic metadata was included differed by source and by participant, and the metadata was provided uncurated.

In Seattle, one collaborating source enrolled patients while the infection was active and tracked those patients longitudinally over the course of disease. Each collaborating institution followed its own protocols to collect whole blood in K2EDTA tubes. For TCRbeta analysis, collaborators shipped samples in one of three forms: frozen whole blood, isolated PBMCs, or DNA extracted from either of those sample types. A distance of 9 bases separates the germline ends of V and J, which lose 5 bases and 7 bases respectively. Including the terminal cysteine and phenylalanine, the CDR3 comprises 12 residues. Only CDR3 DNA is held: 36 bases, read in frame from base 1. The germline V gene specifies KGHSH as CDR1 and LQKENI as CDR2. TCRbeta CDR3 regions were amplified from genomic DNA using the immunoSEQ Assay, a bias-controlled multiplex PCR. The original methods were these. The number of nucleated cells in each sample was estimated by amplification of reference gene primers within the assay. Sequence reads were collapsed and filtered to measure the absolute abundance of every unique TCRbeta CDR3 rearrangement. For each sample, productive Simpson clonality was calculated as the square root of Simpson's diversity index across productive rearrangements. What TCRdb holds here is the immuneACCESS table cut down to in-frame rearrangements. Part of the clones is not present; checked against another copy, under half of the missing clones reflect an unresolved V gene, and the others are unexplained. V and J calls plus clone size are reproduced from that table; the DNA served to infer D and trimming. This sample lists roughly 150,000 clones; about 83% were detected once. The ten largest clones take up less than 3% of the sample.

Rearrangement joined TRBV18 to TRBJ2-1; TRBD1 might be the D gene, on 5 matching bases. The TCR comes from a woman older than 75 with COVID-19, enrolled during active disease. The specimen sequenced was peripheral blood. The CDR3 region has the sequence CASSFTGNEQFF. The nucleotide sequence reads TGTGCCAGCTCATTCACAGGAAATGAGCAGTTCTTC.